These 10 T cell receptor beta chains were all obtained from the same sample, sequenced in a study of human T cells and chemical hapten exposure. TCRdb used MiXCR to reprocess the RACE reads, holding one entry per CDR3 protein. The top ten clones hold under 2.5% of a sample with approximately 90,000 distinct CDR3 sequences, about 10% of them seen once. Time point in this sample: patch test 2, 6 weeks after DPC sensitization. Treatment defined: therapeutic diphenylcyclopropenone sensitization with weekly scalp DPC. The sample was whole blood, taken in connection with sensitization to the hapten diphenylcyclopropenone (DPC). Receptors originate from a man aged 35 to 55 with alopecia areata. Some clones in this sample may be carry-over from other donors' samples.

The CDR3 loop reads CASSYSKVWASGRKGSSYNEQFF. CDR3 sequence (DNA): TGTGCCAGCAGTTACTCAAAGGTCTGGGCTAGCGGGAGGAAGGGAAGCTCCTACAATGAGCAGTTCTTC. The chain has TRBV6-2 or TRBV6-3 and TRBJ2-1; 11 bases are a match to TRBD2. Germline trimming cut 0 bases from V and 0 bases from J; bases unmatched to any gene: 19. The CDR3 runs 23 residues. Germline V CDR1 and CDR2: MNHEY, SVGEGT.

This chain links TRBV12-3 or TRBV12-4 with TRBJ2-1, with TRBD1 matching over 10 bases. CDR3 length: 14 residues. V lost 6 bases to trimming and J lost 9 bases; unmatched junction nucleotides: 8. DNA for the CDR3: TGTGCCAGCAGACGTGACAGGGGGCGTACTGAGCAGTTCTTC. Protein sequence: CASRRDRGRTEQFF.

The chain is built from TRBV5-1 and TRBJ1-5; 7 bases fit TRBD1. After removal of 4 bases from V and 4 bases from J, the junction contained 8 bases not matched to a gene. The V gene's germline CDR1 is SGHRS and CDR2 YFSETQ. The CDR3 covers 15 residues. CDR3 DNA sequence: TGCGCCAGCAGCATATCGGGACAGAGAAATCAGCCCCAGCATTTT. This sequence encodes CASSISGQRNQPQHF.

Ten or more counts support this clonotype. J is TRBJ1-1 and V is TRBV29-1; D uncertain. The V end lost 4 bases, the J end lost 5 bases, and 17 bases lay between the germline ends. This CDR3 region has 14 residues. Germline V gene data show CDR1 as SQVTM and CDR2 as ANQGSEA. The CDR3 DNA reads TGCAGCGTTGGAGAGATCCTACTGGGGACTGAAGCTTTCTTT. Protein: CSVGEILLGTEAFF.

This clonotype was seen more than once but under ten times. The V call is TRBV6-5, the J call TRBJ1-6; 8 positions agree with TRBD1. V was clipped by 5 bases and J by 6 bases; unmatched bases: 6. Looked up from germline, CDR1 is MNHEY and CDR2 is SVGAGI. This CDR3 spans 15 amino acids. The CDR3: CASSQTTGVNSPLHF. The CDR3 DNA reads as TGTGCCAGCAGTCAAACGACAGGGGTTAATTCACCCCTCCACTTT.

This clonotype was picked up many times. This chain connects TRBV7-6 to TRBJ1-6; no clear D gene. The V gene lost 0 bases and the J gene lost 4 bases, with 10 bases spanning the gap. Germline assignment: CDR1 SGHVS and CDR2 FNYEAQ. This CDR3 spans 16 amino acids. The CDR3 sequence: CASSLARTGYNSPLHF. CDR3 nucleotide sequence: TGTGCCAGCAGCTTAGCGCGAACCGGTTATAATTCACCCCTCCACTTT.

The table lists this clonotype with a few counts. The CDR3 reads CSVGTVIKNTEAFF. In DNA form, the CDR3 reads TGCAGCGTGGGGACAGTAATAAAGAACACTGAAGCTTTCTTT. V is TRBV29-1 and J is TRBJ1-1; 7 bases align to TRBD1. The V segment lost 6 bases and the J segment 1 base; nucleotides outside the gene matches: 8. Germline V gene data show CDR1 as SQVTM and CDR2 as ANQGSEA. The CDR3 spans 14 residues.

This clonotype was observed at least ten times. The chain joins TRBV6-2 or TRBV6-3 to TRBJ1-1; 9 nucleotides align to TRBD1. Trimming cost V 6 bases and J 5 bases; bases outside gene matches: 10. Germline values: CDR1 MNHEY, CDR2 SVGEGT. The CDR3 contains 15 residues. In DNA form, the CDR3 reads TGTGCCAGCAGGACAGGGGGTTCAAGTAGGACTGAAGCTTTCTTT. Its protein is CASRTGGSSRTEAFF.

This clonotype was counted between two and nine times. This chain connects TRBV10-3 to TRBJ2-6; D uncertain. Germline assignment: CDR1 ENHRY and CDR2 SYGVKD. This CDR3 has 13 residues. The V and J ends lost 6 bases and 0 bases respectively, with 3 bases between them. CDR3 nucleotide sequence: TGTGCCATCAGCCCCTCTGGGGCCAACGTCCTGACTTTC. Its translation: CAISPSGANVLTF.

This clonotype was seen only a few times. The chain is built from TRBV10-3 and TRBJ1-1; no definite D call. Germline lookup yields CDR1 ENHRY and CDR2 SYGVKD. V was shortened by 3 bases and J by 1 base, with 12 bases between the two germline ends. The CDR3 is 15 residues long. Here the CDR3 DNA reads TGTGCCATCAGTGATAGTGGGGTGCCGAACACTGAAGCTTTCTTT. This codes for CAISDSGVPNTEAFF.